This is a list of T cell receptor beta chains from one sample in a study of T cells in Graves' hyperthyroidism and ophthalmopathy. MiXCR was run by TCRdb on the multiplex PCR reads, yielding one entry per CDR3 protein. The sample carries about 400,000 distinct CDR3 sequences, less than 20% recorded once. The sequencing input was blood. These TCRs come from a woman between 18 and 30 years old with Graves' hyperthyroidism that later progressed to Graves' ophthalmopathy. Each CDR3 is given with its conserved first and last residue. The order of the fields is J gene, clone size, D gene, V gene, CDR3 protein, CDR3 DNA. A D gene is named only where the DNA matches it firmly. A clone size is listed for some rows: how often the clone was seen (once, few, many), or a class if it is expanded.

>TRBJ2-3|few|TRBD1|TRBV9
CASSQDRVGDTQYF
TGTGCCAGCAGCCAAGACAGGGTTGGAGATACGCAGTATTTT
>TRBJ2-7|many|-|TRBV28
CASSGGRDEQYF
TGTGCCAGCAGCGGCGGCAGGGACGAGCAGTACTTC
>TRBJ2-4|many|TRBD2|TRBV2
CASSETSGVSDIQYF
TGTGCCAGCAGTGAGACTAGCGGGGTTAGCGACATTCAGTACTTC
>TRBJ2-3|many|TRBD2|TRBV2
CASSFPIAGGDTDTQYF
TGTGCCAGCAGCTTTCCCATAGCGGGAGGCGACACAGATACGCAGTATTTT
>TRBJ2-2|-|TRBD2|TRBV5-6
CASRLAGGNGELFF
TGTGCCAGCAGACTAGCGGGAGGTAACGGGGAGCTGTTTTTT
>TRBJ2-2|-|-|TRBV20-1
CSATPLDTGELFF
TGCAGTGCGACCCCCCTTGACACCGGGGAGCTGTTTTTT
>TRBJ2-1|many|TRBD2|TRBV3-1
CASSLGLANYNEQFF
TGTGCCAGCAGCCTGGGACTAGCGAACTACAATGAGCAGTTCTTC
>TRBJ2-7|many|-|TRBV12-5
CARDWGPNYEQYF
TGTGCTAGGGATTGGGGGCCGAACTACGAGCAGTACTTC
>TRBJ1-4|many|TRBD1|TRBV12-3/TRBV12-4
CASSLSFQTGGGKLFF
TGTGCCAGCAGTTTGTCGTTTCAGACAGGGGGCGGAAAACTGTTTTTT
>TRBJ1-6|few|TRBD1|TRBV11-3
CASSRGTVNSPLHF
TGTGCCAGCAGCCGCGGGACAGTTAATTCACCCCTCCACTTT
>TRBJ1-2|-|-|TRBV7-2
CTSSLAGTGFYGYTF
TGTACCAGCAGCCTAGCGGGAACAGGGTTCTATGGCTACACCTTC
>TRBJ2-7|many|-|TRBV2
CASSLRRGSPYEQYF
TGTGCCAGCAGCCTTCGTCGAGGGAGTCCCTACGAGCAGTACTTC
>TRBJ2-6|many|-|TRBV3-1
CASSAGVSGANVLTF
TGTGCCAGCAGCGCAGGGGTTTCTGGGGCCAACGTCCTGACTTTC
>TRBJ1-5|-|-|TRBV6-2/TRBV6-3
CASSPPSSNQPQHF
TGTGCCAGCAGTCCTCCGTCCAGCAATCAGCCCCAGCATTTT
>TRBJ2-4|many|-|TRBV6-1
CASSSPGLLLNIQYF
TGTGCCAGCAGTTCCCCGGGACTCCTCTTAAACATTCAGTACTTC
>TRBJ2-5|few|-|TRBV7-9
CASSLQGGIQETQYF
TGTGCCAGCAGCTTACAGGGGGGGATCCAAGAGACCCAGTACTTC
>TRBJ2-3|-|-|TRBV6-1
CASSPLGADTQYF
TGTGCCAGCAGTCCCCTGGGGGCAGATACGCAGTATTTT
>TRBJ1-2|-|-|TRBV19
CASQGRETRGYTF
TGTGCCAGCCAGGGGAGGGAGACGCGTGGCTACACCTTC
>TRBJ2-1|many|TRBD2|TRBV20-1
CSARPVRVAGGARGEQFF
TGCAGTGCTAGGCCCGTGAGGGTAGCGGGAGGAGCAAGGGGTGAGCAGTTCTTC
>TRBJ2-1|few|-|TRBV14
CASSHRTVTEALSNNEQFF
TGTGCCAGCAGCCACCGAACCGTAACAGAGGCGCTCTCCAACAATGAGCAGTTCTTC
>TRBJ2-7|few|-|TRBV27
CATRIRGGEREQYF
TGTGCCACCAGAATCCGAGGGGGTGAGCGGGAGCAGTACTTC
>TRBJ2-7|-|-|TRBV28
CASSRSGAIYEQYF
TGTGCCAGCAGTCGATCAGGGGCCATCTACGAGCAGTACTTC
>TRBJ2-3|many|TRBD2|TRBV7-2
CASSLGGRLTDTQYF
TGTGCCAGCAGCTTAGGCGGGAGGTTGACAGATACGCAGTATTTT
>TRBJ2-6|-|-|TRBV4-3
CASSQEWGSGANVLTF
TGCGCCAGCAGCCAAGAATGGGGCTCTGGGGCCAACGTCCTGACTTTC
>TRBJ1-4|-|TRBD1|TRBV12-3/TRBV12-4
CASRKGTVEKLLF
TGTGCCAGCAGAAAAGGGACAGTTGAAAAACTGCTTTTT
>TRBJ2-7|few|-|TRBV20-1
CSAPGTPAEQYF
TGCAGTGCTCCCGGGACCCCCGCCGAGCAGTACTTC
>TRBJ2-7|once|-|TRBV7-9
CASSPSRSNSYEQYF
TGTGCCAGCAGCCCGTCTAGATCAAATTCCTACGAGCAGTACTTC
>TRBJ1-2|-|TRBD1|TRBV18
CASSPTGTGGADYGYTF
TGTGCCAGCTCACCAACCGGGACAGGGGGCGCGGACTATGGCTACACCTTC
>TRBJ1-3|many|-|TRBV5-1
CASSLSTSGNTIYF
TGCGCCAGCAGCTTGAGTACCTCTGGAAACACCATATATTTT
>TRBJ2-5|many|TRBD1|TRBV6-1
CASSAGQGGGRGRGTQYF
TGTGCCAGCAGCGCCGGACAGGGAGGAGGGCGGGGACGTGGGACCCAGTACTTC
>TRBJ1-1|many|-|TRBV7-2
CASSSYPGSGTEAFF
TGTGCCAGCAGCTCCTACCCCGGATCGGGCACTGAAGCTTTCTTT
>TRBJ2-5|-|-|TRBV6-1
CATSLRANPTGTQYF
TGTGCCACCTCCCTCCGGGCCAACCCGACGGGGACCCAGTACTTC
>TRBJ2-3|-|-|TRBV20-1
CSARDSGRGGDTQYF
TGCAGTGCTAGAGATTCCGGGAGAGGGGGGGATACGCAGTATTTT
>TRBJ1-1|many|TRBD1|TRBV20-1
CSPGQGATRDTEAFF
TGCAGTCCGGGACAGGGGGCCACCAGGGACACTGAAGCTTTCTTT
>TRBJ1-5|-|-|TRBV10-3
CAIGREGVSQPQHF
TGTGCCATCGGCAGGGAGGGTGTGAGTCAGCCCCAGCATTTT
>TRBJ1-2|-|TRBD1|TRBV19
CASSIRDSSSYGYTF
TGTGCCAGTAGTATCCGGGACAGCTCTTCCTATGGCTACACCTTC
>TRBJ2-7|-|-|TRBV13
CASSHGSGPYEQYF
TGTGCCAGCTCACACGGGAGTGGGCCCTACGAGCAGTACTTC